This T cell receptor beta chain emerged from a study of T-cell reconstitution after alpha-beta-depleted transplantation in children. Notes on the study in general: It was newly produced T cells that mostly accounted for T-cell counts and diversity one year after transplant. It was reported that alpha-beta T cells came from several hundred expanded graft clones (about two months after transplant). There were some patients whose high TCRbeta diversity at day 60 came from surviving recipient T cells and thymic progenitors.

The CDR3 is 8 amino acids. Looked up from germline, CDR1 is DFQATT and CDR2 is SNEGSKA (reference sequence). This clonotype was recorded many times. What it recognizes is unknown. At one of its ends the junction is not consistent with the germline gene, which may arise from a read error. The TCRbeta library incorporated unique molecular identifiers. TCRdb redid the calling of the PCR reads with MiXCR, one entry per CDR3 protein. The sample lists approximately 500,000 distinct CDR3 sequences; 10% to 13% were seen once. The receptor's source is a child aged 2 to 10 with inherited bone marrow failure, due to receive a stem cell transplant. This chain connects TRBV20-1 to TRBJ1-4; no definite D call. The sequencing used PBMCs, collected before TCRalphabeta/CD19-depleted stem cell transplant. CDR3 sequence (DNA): TGCAGTGCTAGAATTAGGTCTTTT. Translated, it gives CSARIRSF.